Reported below is one T cell receptor beta chain. These data are taken from a study of blood T cell repertoires in COVID-19. On the study more broadly: Donors in the United States, Italy and Spain gave samples during acute or convalescent COVID-19. PBMCs, B-cell-depleted T cells, or T cells provided the cDNA or gDNA that made up the material.

In the source study's methods: Nucleated cell number was recorded as an estimate derived from reference gene primer amplification. Clones were sequenced by immunoSEQ multiplex PCR, and TCRdb holds only the in-frame ones, with some missing. V and J calls and clone size come straight from that table; D and trimming were deduced from the DNA. This sample carries roughly 52,000 clones, 65% to 85% of them seen once, and the ten largest clones take 11%. This CDR3 comprises 17 residues. Germline CDR1 and CDR2: LGHDT and YNNKEL (reference sequence). V trimming: 1 base; J trimming: 6 bases; junction bases outside the gene matches: 5.

The specimen sequenced was peripheral blood. The V and J genes are TRBV3-1 (or the pseudogene TRBV3-2) and TRBJ2-1, with 14 bases identical to TRBD2. The clonotype originates from a man older than 75 with COVID-19, enrolled during active disease. CDR3 in amino acids: CASSQAWTSGRFNEQFF. CDR3 nucleotide sequence: TGTGCCAGCAGCCAAGCGTGGACTAGCGGGAGGTTCAATGAGCAGTTCTTC.